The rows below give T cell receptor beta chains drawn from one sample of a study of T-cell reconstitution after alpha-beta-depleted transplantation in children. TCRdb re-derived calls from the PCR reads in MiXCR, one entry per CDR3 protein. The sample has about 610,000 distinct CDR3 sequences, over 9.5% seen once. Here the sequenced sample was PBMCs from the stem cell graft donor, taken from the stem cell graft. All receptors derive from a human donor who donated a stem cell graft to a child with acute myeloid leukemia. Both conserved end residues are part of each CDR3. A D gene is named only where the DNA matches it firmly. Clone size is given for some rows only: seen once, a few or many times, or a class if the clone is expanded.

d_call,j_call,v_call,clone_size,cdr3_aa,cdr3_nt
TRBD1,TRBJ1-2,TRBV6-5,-,CASSYKGTDYGYTF,TGTGCCAGCAGTTACAAGGGGACAGACTATGGCTACACCTTC
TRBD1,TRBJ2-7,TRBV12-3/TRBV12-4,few,CASSHIQGTGGSEQYF,TGTGCCAGCAGCCACATCCAAGGGACAGGGGGGAGTGAGCAGTACTTC
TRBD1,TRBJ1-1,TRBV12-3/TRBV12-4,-,CASSLEGTVNTEAFF,TGTGCCAGCAGTTTAGAAGGGACAGTGAACACTGAAGCTTTCTTT
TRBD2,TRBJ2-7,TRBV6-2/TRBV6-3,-,CASSYGSGRAEQYF,TGTGCCAGCAGTTACGGGAGCGGGAGGGCCGAGCAGTACTTC
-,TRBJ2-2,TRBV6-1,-,CASSERRTLPTGELFF,TGTGCCAGCAGTGAACGGCGGACACTACCCACCGGGGAGCTGTTTTTT
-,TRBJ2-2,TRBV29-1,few,CSVGRGAGGTGELFF,TGCAGCGTTGGCCGGGGGGCCGGCGGCACCGGGGAGCTGTTTTTT
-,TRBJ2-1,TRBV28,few,CASSLKPGYNEQFF,TGTGCCAGCAGTTTAAAGCCAGGTTACAATGAGCAGTTCTTC
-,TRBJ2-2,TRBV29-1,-,CSVSGLPSGELFF,TGCAGCGTCAGTGGACTCCCGAGCGGGGAGCTGTTTTTT
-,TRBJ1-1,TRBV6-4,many,CASSDTAETEAFF,TGTGCCAGCAGTGACACCGCCGAGACTGAAGCTTTCTTT
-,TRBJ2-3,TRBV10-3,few,CAIKVARGVDTQYF,TGTGCCATCAAGGTAGCAAGGGGAGTAGATACGCAGTATTTT
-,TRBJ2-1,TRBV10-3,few,CAIRGSGTVNEQFF,TGTGCCATCAGAGGTAGCGGTACTGTCAATGAGCAGTTCTTC